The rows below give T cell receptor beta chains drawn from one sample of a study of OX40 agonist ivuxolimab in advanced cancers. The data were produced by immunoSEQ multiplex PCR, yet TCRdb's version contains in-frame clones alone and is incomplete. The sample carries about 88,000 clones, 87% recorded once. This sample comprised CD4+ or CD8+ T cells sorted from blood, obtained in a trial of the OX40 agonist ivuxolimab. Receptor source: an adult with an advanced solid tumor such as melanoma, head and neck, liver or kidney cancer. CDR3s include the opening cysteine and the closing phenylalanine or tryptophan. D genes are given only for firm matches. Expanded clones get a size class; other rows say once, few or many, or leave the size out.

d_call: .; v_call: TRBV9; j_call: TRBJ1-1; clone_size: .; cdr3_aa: CASSPDLFSGTEAFF; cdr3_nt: TGTGCCAGCAGCCCAGACCTTTTTAGCGGGACTGAAGCTTTCTTT
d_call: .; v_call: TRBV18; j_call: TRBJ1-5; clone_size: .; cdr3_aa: CASSPGRGGNQPQHF; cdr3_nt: TGTGCCAGCTCACCAGGGAGGGGCGGCAATCAGCCCCAGCATTTT
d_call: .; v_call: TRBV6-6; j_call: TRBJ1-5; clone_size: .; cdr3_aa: CASRGSRAYSNQPQHF; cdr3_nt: TGTGCCAGCAGGGGCAGCAGGGCCTATAGCAATCAGCCCCAGCATTTT
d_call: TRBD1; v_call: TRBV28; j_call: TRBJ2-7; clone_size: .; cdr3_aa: CASSFLQGYEQYF; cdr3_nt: TGTGCCAGCAGTTTTCTACAGGGGTACGAGCAGTACTTC
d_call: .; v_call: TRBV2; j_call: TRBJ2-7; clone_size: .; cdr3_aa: CASSVDRPYEQYF; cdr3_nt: TGTGCCAGCAGTGTAGACAGGCCCTACGAGCAGTACTTC
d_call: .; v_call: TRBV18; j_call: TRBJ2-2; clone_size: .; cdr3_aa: CASSPVANTGELFF; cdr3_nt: TGTGCCAGCTCACCGGTCGCGAACACCGGGGAGCTGTTTTTT
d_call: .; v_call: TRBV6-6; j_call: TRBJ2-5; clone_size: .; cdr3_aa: CASRRDAVEDQYF; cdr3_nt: TGTGCCAGCAGGAGGGACGCCGTGGAAGACCAGTACTTC
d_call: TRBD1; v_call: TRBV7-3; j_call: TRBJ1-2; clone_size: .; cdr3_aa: CASSWDRSSDGYTF; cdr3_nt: TGTGCCAGCAGCTGGGACAGGTCCAGCGATGGCTACACCTTC
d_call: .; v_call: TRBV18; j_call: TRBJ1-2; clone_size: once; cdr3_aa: CASSQATRNYGYTF; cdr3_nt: TGTGCCAGCTCTCAGGCGACAAGGAACTATGGCTACACCTTC
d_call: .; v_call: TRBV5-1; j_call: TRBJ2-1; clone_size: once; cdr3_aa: CASSQGLVGTEQFF; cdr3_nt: TGCGCCAGCAGCCAAGGGCTGGTTGGGACTGAGCAGTTCTTC
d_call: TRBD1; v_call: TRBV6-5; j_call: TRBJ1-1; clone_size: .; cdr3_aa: CASSKDRAGNTEAFF; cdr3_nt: TGTGCCAGCAGTAAGGACAGGGCGGGGAACACTGAAGCTTTCTTT
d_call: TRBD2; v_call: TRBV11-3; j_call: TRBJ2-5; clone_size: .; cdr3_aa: CASSGTSGGIQYF; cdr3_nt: TGTGCCAGCAGCGGTACTAGCGGGGGGATCCAGTACTTC
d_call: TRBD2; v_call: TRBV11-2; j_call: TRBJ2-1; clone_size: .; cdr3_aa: CASSLVPSGPGWNEQFF; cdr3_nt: TGTGCCAGCAGCTTAGTTCCTAGCGGCCCAGGGTGGAATGAGCAGTTCTTC
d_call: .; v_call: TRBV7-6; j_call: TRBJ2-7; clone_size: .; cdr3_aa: CASSLRLAGEQYF; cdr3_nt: TGTGCCAGCAGCTTACGTCTAGCCGGGGAGCAGTACTTC
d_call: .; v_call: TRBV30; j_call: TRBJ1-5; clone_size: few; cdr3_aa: CAWSAGTRNQPQHF; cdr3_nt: TGTGCCTGGAGTGCCGGGACAAGGAATCAGCCCCAGCATTTT
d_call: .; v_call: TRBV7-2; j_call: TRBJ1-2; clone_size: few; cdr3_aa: CASSKDRYGYTF; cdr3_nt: TGTGCCAGCAGCAAGGACCGCTATGGCTACACCTTC
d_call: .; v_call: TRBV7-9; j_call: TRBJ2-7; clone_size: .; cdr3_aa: CASSQTPSPWEEQYF; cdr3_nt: TGTGCCAGCAGCCAAACCCCCAGCCCTTGGGAGGAGCAGTACTTC
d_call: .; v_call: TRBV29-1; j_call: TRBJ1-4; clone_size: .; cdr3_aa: CSAGTDPGEKLFF; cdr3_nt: TGCAGCGCGGGGACGGATCCTGGGGAAAAACTGTTTTTT
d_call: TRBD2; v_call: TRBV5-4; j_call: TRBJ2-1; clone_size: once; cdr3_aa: CASRPGLAGVLYEQFF; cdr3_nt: TGTGCCAGCAGACCAGGACTAGCGGGAGTTCTCTATGAGCAGTTCTTC
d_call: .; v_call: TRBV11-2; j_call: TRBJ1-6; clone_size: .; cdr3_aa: CASSPTGGSPLHF; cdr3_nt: TGTGCCAGCAGCCCGACTGGGGGCTCACCCCTCCACTTT
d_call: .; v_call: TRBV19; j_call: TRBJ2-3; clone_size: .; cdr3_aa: CASTPKHYGADTQYF; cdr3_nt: TGTGCCAGTACTCCCAAACACTACGGGGCAGATACGCAGTATTTT
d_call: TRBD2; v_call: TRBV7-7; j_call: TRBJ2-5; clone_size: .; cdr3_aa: CASSMELGTSQGAQYF; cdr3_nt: TGTGCCAGCAGCATGGAACTGGGGACTAGCCAAGGGGCCCAGTACTTC
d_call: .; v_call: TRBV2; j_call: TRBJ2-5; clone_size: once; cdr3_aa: CASTLEGVRETQYF; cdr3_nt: TGTGCCAGCACCCTGGAGGGGGTTAGGGAGACCCAGTACTTC
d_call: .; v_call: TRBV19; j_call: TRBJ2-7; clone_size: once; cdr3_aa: CASSPLSTRGAYEQYF; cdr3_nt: TGTGCCAGTAGTCCCCTTTCGACGCGGGGAGCCTACGAGCAGTACTTC
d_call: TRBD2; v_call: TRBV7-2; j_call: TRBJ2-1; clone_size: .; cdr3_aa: CASSLSREGYEQFF; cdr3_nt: TGTGCCAGCAGCTTATCCCGGGAGGGGTATGAGCAGTTCTTC
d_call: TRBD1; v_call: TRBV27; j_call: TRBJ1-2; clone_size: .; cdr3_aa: CASSLGGGGPANYGYTF; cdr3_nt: TGTGCCAGCAGTTTAGGAGGGGGCGGTCCAGCTAACTATGGCTACACCTTC
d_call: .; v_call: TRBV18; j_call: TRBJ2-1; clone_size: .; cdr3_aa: CASSPPTGQGNEQFF; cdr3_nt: TGTGCCAGCTCACCACCTACCGGGCAGGGGAATGAGCAGTTCTTC
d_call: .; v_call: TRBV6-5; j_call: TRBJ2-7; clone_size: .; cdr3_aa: CASSYHRQGLHEQYF; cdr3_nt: TGTGCCAGCAGTTATCACCGGCAGGGTTTACACGAGCAGTACTTC
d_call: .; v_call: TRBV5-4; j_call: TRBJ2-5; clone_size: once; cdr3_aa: CASSSGVGGLEETQYF; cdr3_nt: TGTGCCAGCAGCTCGGGGGTGGGGGGGCTCGAAGAGACCCAGTACTTC
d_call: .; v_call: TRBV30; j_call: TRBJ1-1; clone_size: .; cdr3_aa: CACERNTEAFF; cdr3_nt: TGTGCCTGCGAACGGAACACTGAAGCTTTCTTT
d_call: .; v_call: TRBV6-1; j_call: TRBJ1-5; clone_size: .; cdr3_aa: CASTRVQSNQPQHF; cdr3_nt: TGTGCCAGCACAAGGGTGCAGAGCAATCAGCCCCAGCATTTT
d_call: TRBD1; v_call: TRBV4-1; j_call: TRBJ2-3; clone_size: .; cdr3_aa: CASSGTGVTDTQYF; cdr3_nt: TGCGCCAGCAGCGGGACAGGGGTCACAGATACGCAGTATTTT
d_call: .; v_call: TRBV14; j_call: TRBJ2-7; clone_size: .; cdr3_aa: CASSPLGSYEQYF; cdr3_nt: TGTGCCAGCAGCCCCCTAGGGAGCTACGAGCAGTACTTC
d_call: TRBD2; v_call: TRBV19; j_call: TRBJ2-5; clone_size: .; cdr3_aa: CASSSLLAARQETQYF; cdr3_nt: TGTGCCAGTAGTTCGCTACTAGCGGCAAGACAAGAGACCCAGTACTTC
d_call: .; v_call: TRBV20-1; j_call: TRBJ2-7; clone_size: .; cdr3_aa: CSARPTHEQYF; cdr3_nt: TGCAGTGCTAGACCAACCCACGAGCAGTACTTC
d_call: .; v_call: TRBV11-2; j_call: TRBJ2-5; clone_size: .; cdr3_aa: CASSLGSHPTQYF; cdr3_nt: TGTGCCAGCAGCTTAGGCAGCCACCCAACCCAGTACTTC
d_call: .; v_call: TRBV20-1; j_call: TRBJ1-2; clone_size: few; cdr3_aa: CSEGGDYGYTF; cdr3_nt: TGCAGTGAGGGGGGAGACTATGGCTACACCTTC
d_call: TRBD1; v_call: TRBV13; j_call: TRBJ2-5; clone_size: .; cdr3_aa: CASRDRGNTQETQYF; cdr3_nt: TGTGCCAGCAGGGACAGGGGTAATACCCAAGAGACCCAGTACTTC
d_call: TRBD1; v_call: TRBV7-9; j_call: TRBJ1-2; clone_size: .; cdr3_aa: CASSKETGGGVYGYTF; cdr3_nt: TGTGCCAGCTCGAAAGAGACAGGGGGAGGTGTCTATGGCTACACCTTC
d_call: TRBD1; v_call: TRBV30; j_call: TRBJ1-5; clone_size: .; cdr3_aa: CAWSGGYNQPQHF; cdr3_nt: TGTGCCTGGTCAGGGGGCTACAATCAGCCCCAGCATTTT
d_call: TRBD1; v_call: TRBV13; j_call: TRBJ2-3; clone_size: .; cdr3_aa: CASSFRGRTGRTDTQYF; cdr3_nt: TGTGCCAGCAGCTTTAGGGGAAGGACAGGGAGGACAGATACGCAGTATTTT
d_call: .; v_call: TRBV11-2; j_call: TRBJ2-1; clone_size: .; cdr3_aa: CASSFDFSGSYNEQFF; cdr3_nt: TGTGCCAGCAGCTTCGATTTCTCGGGCTCCTACAATGAGCAGTTCTTC
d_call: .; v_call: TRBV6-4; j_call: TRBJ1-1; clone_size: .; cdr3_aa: CASSDGRPAAAFF; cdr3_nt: TGTGCCAGCAGTGACGGGAGGCCCGCGGCAGCTTTCTTT
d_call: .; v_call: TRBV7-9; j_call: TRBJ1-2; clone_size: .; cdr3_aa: CASSPYQGDYGYTF; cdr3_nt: TGTGCCAGCAGCCCTTACCAGGGCGACTATGGCTACACCTTC
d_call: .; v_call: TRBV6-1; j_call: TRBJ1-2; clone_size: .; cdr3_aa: CASRDPGSNYGYTF; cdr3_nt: TGTGCCAGCAGGGACCCCGGGTCTAACTATGGCTACACCTTC
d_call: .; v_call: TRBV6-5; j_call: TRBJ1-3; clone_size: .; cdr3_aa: CASRWGNTIYF; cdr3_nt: TGTGCCAGCAGATGGGGAAACACCATATATTTT
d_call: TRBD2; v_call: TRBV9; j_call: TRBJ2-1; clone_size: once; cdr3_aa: CASSVGASGSAPNEQFF; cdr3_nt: TGTGCCAGCAGCGTAGGTGCTAGCGGGAGCGCCCCCAATGAGCAGTTCTTC
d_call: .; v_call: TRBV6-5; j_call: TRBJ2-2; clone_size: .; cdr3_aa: CASSQTRSGAGELFF; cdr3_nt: TGTGCCAGCAGTCAGACACGGAGCGGTGCCGGGGAGCTGTTTTTT
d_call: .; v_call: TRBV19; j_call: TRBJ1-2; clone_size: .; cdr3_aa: CASSKGRYGYTF; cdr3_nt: TGTGCCAGTAGTAAGGGAAGATATGGCTACACCTTC
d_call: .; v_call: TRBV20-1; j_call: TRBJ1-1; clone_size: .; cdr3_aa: CSARGEGGAFF; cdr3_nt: TGCAGTGCTAGGGGGGAGGGGGGCGCTTTCTTT
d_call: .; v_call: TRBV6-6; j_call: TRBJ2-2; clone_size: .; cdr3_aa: CASSHPPGTGELFF; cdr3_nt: TGTGCCAGCAGTCACCCCCCCGGCACCGGGGAGCTGTTTTTT
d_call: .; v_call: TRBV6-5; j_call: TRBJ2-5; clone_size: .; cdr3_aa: CASSYGGAYQETQYF; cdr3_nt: TGTGCCAGCAGTTACGGCGGGGCCTACCAAGAGACCCAGTACTTC
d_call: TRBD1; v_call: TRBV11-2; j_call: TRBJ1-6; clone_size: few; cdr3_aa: CASSTDRGLSNSPLHF; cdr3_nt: TGTGCCAGCAGCACGGACAGGGGGCTCTCTAATTCACCCCTCCACTTT